These 5 T cell receptor beta chains share one sample of origin, sequenced in a study of T cells in Graves' hyperthyroidism and ophthalmopathy. What was amplified from RNA transcripts were TCR beta CDR3 regions. First-round RT-PCR of the TCR CDR3 relied on the HTBI primer set. TCRdb fed the multiplex PCR reads into MiXCR, producing one record per CDR3 protein. Here the sample spans fewer than 450,000 distinct CDR3 sequences, approximately 14% being singletons. The sequenced material came from blood. Every receptor here comes from a woman aged 60 to 75 with Graves' ophthalmopathy.

In its sample, this clonotype was seen many times. The genes are TRBV2 and TRBJ2-7; no clear D. Germline V gene data show CDR1 as SNHLY and CDR2 as FYNNEI. With 6 bases removed from V and 0 bases from J, the gap between germline ends came to 6 bases. The CDR3 totals 12 residues. CDR3 in amino acids: CASRTRSYEQYF. The DNA of the CDR3 is TGTGCCAGCAGGACCCGCTCCTACGAGCAGTACTTC.

This clonotype was recorded a few times. The chain has TRBV5-6 and TRBJ2-5; D may be TRBD1 (5 bases). The CDR3 totals 14 residues. Between the trimmed V and J ends, which lost 4 bases and 1 base, there was a span of 11 bases. Per germline, CDR1 SGHDT and CDR2 YYEEEE. CDR3 sequence (DNA): TGTGCCAGCAGCCCTGGACACCTCCAAGAGACCCAGTACTTC. Translation: CASSPGHLQETQYF.

This chain links TRBV20-1 with TRBJ2-3, with 7 bases identical to TRBD2. Trimming took 2 bases from V and 3 from J; bases not matched to a gene: 8. This CDR3 comprises 15 residues. Per the germline V gene, CDR1 is DFQATT and CDR2 is SNEGSKA (reference sequence). Here the CDR3 DNA reads TGCAGTGCTAGAATCCGGCGGGGGACGACAGATACGCAGTATTTT. This sequence encodes CSARIRRGTTDTQYF.

This clonotype was counted ten times or more. The V and J genes are TRBV6-1 and TRBJ2-7; 7 bases align to TRBD2. Trimming took 7 bases from V and 3 from J; bases not matched to a gene: 12. CDR3 length equals 15 residues. Germline lookup yields CDR1 MNHNS and CDR2 SASEGT. The CDR3: CASTGGGGHGYEQYF. Here the CDR3 DNA reads TGTGCCAGCACGGGGGGAGGAGGGCACGGCTACGAGCAGTACTTC.

This clonotype was seen a few times. This chain joins TRBV19 and TRBJ2-5, with D tentatively TRBD2 (6 bases). V was cut by 7 bases and J by 5 bases, with 17 bases left in between. The CDR3 contains 14 residues. Germline assignment: CDR1 LNHDA and CDR2 SQIVND (reference sequence). The CDR3 reads CASTDGSHRETQYF. The DNA for the CDR3 is TGTGCCAGTACTGACGGGAGCCACCGGGAGACCCAGTACTTC.